This TCR beta chain comes out of a study of radiotherapy plus CTLA-4 blockade in lung cancer. TCRdb keeps only in-frame clones here, not all; method: immunoSEQ multiplex PCR. The sample consists of some 100,000 clones, about four fifths of them appearing once. Patients with chemo-refractory metastatic non-small-cell lung cancer received focal radiation plus CTLA-4 blockade with ipilimumab. Germline values: CDR1 MNHNS, CDR2 SASEGT. The CDR3 contains 15 residues. Germline trimming cut 2 bases from V and 6 bases from J; bases unmatched to any gene: 6. The sequence derives from a human donor with non-small cell lung cancer who had a partial response to radiotherapy plus ipilimumab. V is TRBV6-1 and J is TRBJ2-1; TRBD2 matches at 8 bases. The starting material was peripheral blood, obtained from a patient treated with radiotherapy plus ipilimumab. The CDR3 nucleotides read TGTGCCAGCAGTGAACAGCGGGAGATTCCCAATGAGCAGTTCTTC. Amino acids: CASSEQREIPNEQFF.